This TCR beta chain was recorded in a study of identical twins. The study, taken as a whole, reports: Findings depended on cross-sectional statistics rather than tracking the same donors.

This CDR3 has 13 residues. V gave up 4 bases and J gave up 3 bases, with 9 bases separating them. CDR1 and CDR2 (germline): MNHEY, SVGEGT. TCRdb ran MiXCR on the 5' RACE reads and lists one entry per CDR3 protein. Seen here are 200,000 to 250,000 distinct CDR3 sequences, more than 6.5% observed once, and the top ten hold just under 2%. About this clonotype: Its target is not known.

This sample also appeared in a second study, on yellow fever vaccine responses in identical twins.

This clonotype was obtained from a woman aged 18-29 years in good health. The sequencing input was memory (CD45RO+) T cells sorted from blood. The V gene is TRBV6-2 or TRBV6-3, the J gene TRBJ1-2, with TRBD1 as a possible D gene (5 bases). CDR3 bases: TGTGCCAGCAGTTCCGGGACGCACTATGGCTACACCTTC. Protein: CASSSGTHYGYTF.